This T cell receptor (beta chain) was documented in a study of neurological immune-mediated disorders. The study's findings and limits: Private repertoires in all groups were suggested by the finding that expanded clones across subjects shared no CDR3 amino acid sequences.

This clonotype showed up many times. Its target is unknown. Specified time point: longitudinal time-point 1 (baseline). The unsorted libraries had their origin in 2 million PBMCs stored at -80 C. TCRdb fed the 5' RACE reads into MiXCR, producing one record per CDR3 protein. The sample includes about 49,000 distinct CDR3 sequences, 9% to 10% of them seen just once. The sequenced sample consisted of PBMCs. The TCR comes from a woman in her forties in good health.

CDR3: CASSPWDPRTDTQYF. CDR3 bases: TGTGCCAGCAGCCCCTGGGACCCGCGCACAGATACGCAGTATTTT. The chain uses TRBV5-6 and TRBJ2-3; tentatively, D is TRBD1 or TRBD2 (5 bases each). CDR3 length: 15 residues. Trimming took off 4 bases at V and 1 base at J, with 13 bases between the two ends. The germline CDR1 and CDR2 sequences are SGHDT and YYEEEE.